These 24 T cell receptor beta chains originate from one sample sequenced in a study of breast tumors, draining lymph nodes, adjacent tissues. Axillary draining lymph nodes of breast cancer patients supplied the node samples. TCRdb called the multiplex PCR reads again in MiXCR, with one record for every CDR3 protein. The sample yields about 200,000 distinct CDR3 sequences, nearly 35% seen once. The specimen sequenced was axillary lymph node tissue. These receptors all stem from a female donor with breast cancer. Some clones in this sample may be carry-over from other donors' samples.

This clonotype has ten or more counts. The chain combines TRBV29-1 with TRBJ1-2; D might be TRBD1 (5 bases). CDR1 and CDR2 (germline): SQVTM, ANQGSEA. The CDR3 consists of 13 residues. V dropped 6 bases and J dropped 7 bases, with 18 bases sitting between them. The CDR3 sequence: CSVRDSGRSGYTF. DNA of the CDR3: TGCAGCGTCCGGGACTCCGGGCGTTCTGGCTACACCTTC.

The chain has TRBV5-4 and TRBJ1-1; D unclear. V lost 4 bases and J 5 bases, leaving 15 bases between the germline ends. Germline CDR1 SGHNT, CDR2 YYREEE (reference sequence). The CDR3 length is 14 residues. Written as DNA, the CDR3 is TGTGCCAGCAGCCCCGAGCGGAGGGAGACTGAAGCTTTCTTT. This encodes CASSPERRETEAFF.

There are a few counts of this clonotype. One end of the junction fails to match germline, which may point to a read error. The chain links TRBV9 to TRBJ2-5; 7 bases align to TRBD1. The CDR3 consists of 14 residues. Germline values: CDR1 SGDLS, CDR2 YYNGEE. The CDR3 loop is CASSPTGVQETQSF. CDR3 bases: TGTGCCAGCAGCCCCACAGGGGTCCAAGAGACCCAGTCCTTC.

This clonotype was observed many times. This sequence joins TRBV12-3 or TRBV12-4 and TRBJ1-6, with 10 nucleotides matching TRBD1. CDR3 length: 17 amino acids. J gave up 1 base and V 5 bases, and 5 bases lay outside the gene matches. The CDR3 DNA reads as TGTGCCAGCAGTCCCAGACAGGGGGCTTCCTATAATTCACCCCTCCACTTT. Translating gives CASSPRQGASYNSPLHF.

This rearrangement joins TRBV12-3 or TRBV12-4 to TRBJ2-1, with D perhaps matching TRBD2 (5 bases). With 1 base removed from V and 2 bases from J, the gap between germline ends came to 15 bases. The CDR3 is 17 residues long. The CDR3 region has the DNA TGTGCCAGCAGTTTAGATGTTGGGAGCTCTACCTACAATGAGCAGTTCTTC. Translated, it gives CASSLDVGSSTYNEQFF.

The table lists this clonotype with a few counts. The chain is built from TRBV12-5 and TRBJ2-3; TRBD2 aligns across 10 bases. CDR1 is LGHNT and CDR2 is FRNRAP in the germline V gene. The CDR3 totals 14 residues. With V trimmed by 3 bases and J by 4 bases, 1 base remained unmatched. CDR3 coding DNA: TGTGCTAGTGGTTTAGCGGGGGGGGCAGATACGCAGTATTTT. It codes for CASGLAGGADTQYF.

This clonotype was found a few times. J is TRBJ1-1 and V is TRBV4-1, with no clear D. CDR3 length: 13 amino acids. V dropped 0 bases and J dropped 4 bases, with 6 bases sitting between them. Germline CDR1 MGHRA, CDR2 YSYEKL. CDR3 in DNA: TGCGCCAGCAGCCAAGACGGGAGCACTGAAGCTTTCTTT. This gives the protein CASSQDGSTEAFF.

CDR3 sequence (DNA): TGTGCCAGCAGCCCAAGCAGGGGGCCGTCCGGGGAGCTGTTTTTT. It is translated as CASSPSRGPSGELFF. V usage is TRBV5-4 and J usage is TRBJ2-2; 8 nucleotides align to TRBD1. The trim removed 4 bases at V and 6 bases at J, leaving 8 bases unmatched. The length of the CDR3 is 15 residues. Looked up from germline, CDR1 is SGHNT and CDR2 is YYREEE (reference sequence).

This clonotype has ten or more counts. The chain has TRBV5-1 and TRBJ1-2; 10 bases are a match to TRBD1. J gave up 7 bases and V 1 base, and 4 bases lay outside the gene matches. The CDR3 sequence is 14 residues long. Germline CDR1 reads SGHRS; CDR2 reads YFSETQ. DNA of the CDR3: TGCGCCAGCAGCTTGCGACAGGGGGCCGGTGGCTACACCTTC. Protein sequence: CASSLRQGAGGYTF.

V gene TRBV4-2 combines with J gene TRBJ2-3; 8 positions match TRBD2. This CDR3 contains 15 residues. Trimming at V came to 1 base and at J to 5 bases, leaving 5 bases not matched to a gene. Germline V lookup: CDR1 LGHNA, CDR2 YNFKEQ. Written as DNA, the CDR3 is TGTGCCAGCAGCCAAGCGGGGGGGCACAAAGATACGCAGTATTTT. The encoded protein is CASSQAGGHKDTQYF.

This clonotype was recorded at least ten times. The chain joins TRBV14 to TRBJ1-6, with 12 bases fitting TRBD1. CDR3 length: 19 amino acids. CDR1 and CDR2 from the germline V gene are SGHDN and FVKESK. J gave up 9 bases and V 6 bases, and 18 bases lay outside the gene matches. The CDR3 protein is CASSSLTPGTGGKRSPLHF. In nucleotides, the CDR3 is TGTGCCAGCAGTTCACTCACGCCCGGGACAGGGGGCAAGCGTTCACCCCTCCACTTT.

As for this clonotype: As the CDR3 is not closed by the conserved phenylalanine or tryptophan, this likely results from a read error. The CDR3 DNA reads as TGTGCCAGCAGCACCAGGGACAGCCAAGAGACCCAGTACCTC. This sequence encodes CASSTRDSQETQYL. This chain joins TRBV7-2 and TRBJ2-5, with TRBD1 matching 7 bases. The trim removed 5 bases at V and 1 base at J, leaving 4 bases unmatched. The germline V gene encodes CDR1 SGHTA and CDR2 FQGNSA. The CDR3 is 14 amino acids.

The genes are TRBV5-1 and TRBJ2-7; D may be TRBD1 (5 bases). The CDR3 runs to 12 residues. The germline CDR1 and CDR2 sequences are SGHRS and YFSETQ. Trimming removed 5 bases from V and 8 bases from J, with 14 bases in between. The CDR3 DNA reads as TGCGCCAGCAGTCCAGTTGGGGCCAAGCAGTACTTC. This translates into CASSPVGAKQYF.

The table lists this clonotype with many counts. V and J are TRBV20-1 and TRBJ1-2, with D unresolved. Trimming pared 1 base from V and 2 bases from J, leaving 8 bases between. Germline V gene sequence: CDR1 DFQATT, CDR2 SNEGSKA (reference sequence). This CDR3 has 13 residues. CDR3 in amino acids: CSARVGRNYGYTF. The CDR3 nucleotides read TGCAGTGCTAGAGTTGGACGGAACTATGGCTACACCTTC.

This clonotype was recorded many times. The rearrangement uses TRBV25-1 and TRBJ1-2; TRBD1 might be the D (6 bases). The germline V gene has CDR1 MGHDK and CDR2 SYGVNS. V lost 4 bases to trimming and J lost 8 bases, with 23 bases between them. There are 16 residues in the CDR3. The CDR3 nucleotides are TGTGCCAGCAGTGCCGAGGACCACAGGGCTGTGGACGGCTACACCTTC. This codes for CASSAEDHRAVDGYTF.

This clonotype was seen ten or more times. The gene calls are TRBV12-3 or TRBV12-4 and TRBJ2-1; 8 nucleotides line up with TRBD2. The CDR3 has 14 amino acids. Trimming took 6 bases from V and 7 from J; bases not matched to a gene: 8. The CDR3 coding sequence is TGTGCCAGCAGCGTAGCGGGATTCGGGAATGAGCAGTTCTTC. Translation gives CASSVAGFGNEQFF.

This clonotype was seen many times. The rearrangement joins TRBV9 to TRBJ2-1, with TRBD2 matching 13 bases. The CDR3 totals 16 residues. V was clipped by 0 bases and J by 9 bases; unmatched bases: 6. CDR1 and CDR2 (germline): SGDLS, YYNGEE. The CDR3 protein is CASSVGTSGSWGEQFF. As DNA, the CDR3 is TGTGCCAGCAGCGTAGGGACTAGCGGGAGTTGGGGTGAGCAGTTCTTC. Looking up the rest from reference TRBV9 and TRBJ2-1 gives the full variable domain: DSGVTQTPKHLITATGQRVTLRCSPRSGDLSVYWYQQSLDQGLQFLIQYYNGEERAKGNILERFSAQQFPDLHSELNLSSLELGDSALYFCASSVGTSGSWGEQFFGPGTRLTVL.

This clonotype was recorded many times. The V call is TRBV6-6, the J call TRBJ2-7; D not certain. This CDR3 is 12 amino acids long. The germline V gene encodes CDR1 MNHNY and CDR2 SVGAGI (reference sequence). Trimming left V 4 bases short and J 2 bases short, with 6 bases between. The CDR3 coding sequence is TGTGCCAGCAGTTCCCAAACCTACGAGCAGTACTTC. Encoded protein: CASSSQTYEQYF.

This clonotype was detected ten times or more. The chain uses TRBV7-3 and TRBJ2-1, with 9 bases identical to TRBD1. Germline V gene data show CDR1 as SGHTA and CDR2 as FQGTGA. The junction had 7 bases not matched to a gene; V was cut back by 5 bases and J by 5 bases. CDR3 size: 15 residues. The CDR3 reads CASSVGQGIDNEQFF. DNA for the CDR3: TGTGCCAGCAGCGTGGGACAGGGTATCGACAATGAGCAGTTCTTC.

The gene calls are TRBV11-3 and TRBJ2-1; 12 bases align to TRBD2. The V gene end was trimmed by 3 bases and the J gene end by 5 bases; junction bases not matched to a gene: 2. The germline V gene encodes CDR1 SGHNT and CDR2 YENEEA. The CDR3 is 15 residues long. The CDR3 nucleotides read TGTGCCAGCAGCTTTGGGACTAGCGGGCACAATGAGCAGTTCTTC. It specifies CASSFGTSGHNEQFF.

Turning to this clonotype: The conserved final phenylalanine or tryptophan is absent from the CDR3, which likely points to a read error. The limits of the CDR3 on the DNA are not certain, so only TCRdb's listed CDR3 is given. The chain joins TRBV12-3 or TRBV12-4 to TRBJ1-6. The length of the CDR3 is 17 amino acids, counting both ends. The CDR3 here is CASSYASGQPFNSPLQS.

The chain is built from TRBV20-1 and TRBJ1-1; TRBD1 agrees at 11 bases. The CDR3 is 12 residues long. Trimming at V came to 7 bases and at J to 7 bases, leaving 5 bases not matched to a gene. Germline V CDR1 and CDR2: DFQATT, SNEGSKA (reference sequence). The CDR3 region has the DNA TGCAGTGTAGGACAGGGGGCTATTGAAGCTTTCTTT. Translated, it gives CSVGQGAIEAFF.

The rearrangement joins TRBV5-4 to TRBJ2-7; D unclear. Germline loops: CDR1 SGHNT, CDR2 YYREEE (reference sequence). This CDR3 has 14 residues. V was cut by 0 bases and J by 0 bases, with 7 bases left in between. The CDR3 region has the DNA TGTGCCAGCAGCTTGGGAAGGACCTCCTACGAGCAGTACTTC. It specifies CASSLGRTSYEQYF.

V usage is TRBV11-3 and J usage is TRBJ1-4; D unclear. The CDR3 contains 18 residues. Trimming took off 3 bases at V and 5 bases at J, with 22 bases between the two ends. Germline V CDR1 and CDR2: SGHNT, YENEEA. The CDR3 nucleotides are TGTGCCAGCAGCTTCGATCGGACTAGCGGGATGAGAAATGAAAAACTGTTTTTT. It codes for CASSFDRTSGMRNEKLFF.